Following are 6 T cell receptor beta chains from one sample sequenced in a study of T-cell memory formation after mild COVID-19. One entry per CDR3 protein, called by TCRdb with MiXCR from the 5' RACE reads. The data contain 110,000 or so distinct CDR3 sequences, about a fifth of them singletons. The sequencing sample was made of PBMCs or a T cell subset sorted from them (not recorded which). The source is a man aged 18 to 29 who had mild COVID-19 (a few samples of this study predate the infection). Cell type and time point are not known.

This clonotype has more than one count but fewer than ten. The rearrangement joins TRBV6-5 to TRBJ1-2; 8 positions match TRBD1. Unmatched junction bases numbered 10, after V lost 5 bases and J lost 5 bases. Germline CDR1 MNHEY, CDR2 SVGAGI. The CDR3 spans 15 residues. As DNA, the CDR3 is TGTGCCAGCAGTCCCACGACAGGGGCTCGGTATGGCTACACCTTC. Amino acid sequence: CASSPTTGARYGYTF.

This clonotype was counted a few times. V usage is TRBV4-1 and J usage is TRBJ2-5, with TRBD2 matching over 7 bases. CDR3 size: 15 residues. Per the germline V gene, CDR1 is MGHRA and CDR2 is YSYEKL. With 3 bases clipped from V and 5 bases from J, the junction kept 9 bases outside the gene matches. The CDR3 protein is CASSHVLRGEETQYF. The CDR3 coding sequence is TGCGCCAGCAGCCACGTCCTCCGGGGGGAGGAGACCCAGTACTTC.

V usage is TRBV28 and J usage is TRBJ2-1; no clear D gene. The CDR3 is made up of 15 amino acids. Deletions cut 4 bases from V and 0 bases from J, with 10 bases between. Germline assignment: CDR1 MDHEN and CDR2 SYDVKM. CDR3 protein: CASSSGVSSYNEQFF. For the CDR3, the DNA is TGTGCCAGCAGTTCTGGGGTGAGCTCCTACAATGAGCAGTTCTTC.

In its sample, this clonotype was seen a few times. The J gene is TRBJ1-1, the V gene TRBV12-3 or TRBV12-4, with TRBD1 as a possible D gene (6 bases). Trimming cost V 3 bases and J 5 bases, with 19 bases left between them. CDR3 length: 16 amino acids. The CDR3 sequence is CASSLGAGKLLTEAFF. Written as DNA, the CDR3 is TGTGCCAGCAGTTTGGGGGCAGGGAAATTGTTAACTGAAGCTTTCTTT.

CDR3 sequence (DNA): TGTGCCTGGAGTGTACTCGACAGCGAGTTTTCTAACTATGGCTACACCTTC. It is translated as CAWSVLDSEFSNYGYTF. This chain links TRBV30 with TRBJ1-2; D possibly corresponds to TRBD1 (5 bases). Trimming left V 0 bases short and J 0 bases short, with 17 bases between. Germline CDR1 reads GTSNPN; CDR2 reads SVGIG (reference sequence). The length of the CDR3 is 17 residues.

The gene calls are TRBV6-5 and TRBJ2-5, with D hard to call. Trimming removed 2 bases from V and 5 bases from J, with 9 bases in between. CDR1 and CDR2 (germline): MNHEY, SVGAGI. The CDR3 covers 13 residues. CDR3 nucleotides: TGTGCCAGCAGTTACGAGAACTCGGAGACCCAGTACTTC. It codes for CASSYENSETQYF.